Listed below are T cell receptor beta chains from one sample, sequenced in a study of blood T cell repertoires in COVID-19. Using immunoSEQ multiplex PCR, the repertoire was profiled, and TCRdb retains in-frame clones only, with some absent. Of tens of thousands of clones in the sample, around 78% were seen once. Sample: peripheral blood. The origin of the receptors is a human donor in a cohort sampled during active COVID-19. The CDR3 runs from the conserved cysteine through the conserved F or W. D genes are given only for firm matches. Size tells how often a clone was seen (once, few, many) or the class of an expanded clone, and some rows leave it out.

D gene	clone size	V gene	J gene	CDR3 protein	CDR3 DNA
-	-	TRBV28	TRBJ2-3	CASSSFSSSYTDTQYF	TGTGCCAGCAGCTCCTTTTCGAGTTCATACACAGATACGCAGTATTTT
TRBD1	-	TRBV19	TRBJ1-2	CASSHMDRDGGYTF	TGTGCCAGTAGCCATATGGACAGGGATGGTGGCTACACCTTC
-	once	TRBV9	TRBJ1-2	CASSAEGGSYGYTF	TGTGCCAGCAGCGCCGAAGGAGGCTCCTATGGCTACACCTTC
-	-	TRBV2	TRBJ1-1	CASSESPSLAAEAFF	TGTGCCAGCAGTGAATCTCCCAGTTTGGCAGCTGAAGCTTTCTTT
TRBD1	-	TRBV10-3	TRBJ1-2	CAISPTRDREDGYTF	TGTGCCATCAGTCCGACCCGGGACAGGGAGGATGGCTACACCTTC
TRBD2	-	TRBV7-2	TRBJ2-5	CASSLNGPGLAGTQYF	TGTGCCAGCAGCTTAAACGGGCCGGGACTAGCGGGGACCCAGTACTTC
-	-	TRBV6-1	TRBJ2-3	CASSEARLSDTQYF	TGTGCCAGCAGTGAAGCTCGACTATCAGATACGCAGTATTTT
TRBD1	-	TRBV5-1	TRBJ2-2	CASSSPRDRMTGELFF	TGCGCCAGCAGCTCGCCAAGGGACAGAATGACCGGGGAGCTGTTTTTT
TRBD2	-	TRBV5-4	TRBJ2-5	CASSFGSGRAGTQYF	TGTGCCAGCAGCTTCGGTAGCGGGCGGGCTGGGACCCAGTACTTC
-	-	TRBV9	TRBJ2-7	CASSVEVGGYEQYF	TGTGCCAGCAGCGTAGAGGTAGGGGGCTACGAGCAGTACTTC
-	-	TRBV2	TRBJ1-2	CASSPSLNYGYTF	TGTGCCAGCAGCCCGTCCCTTAACTATGGCTACACCTTC
TRBD2	-	TRBV3-1/TRBV3-2	TRBJ2-2	CASSRGASGYTGELFF	TGTGCCAGCAGCCGAGGGGCTAGCGGGTACACCGGGGAGCTGTTTTTT
TRBD1	once	TRBV2	TRBJ2-3	CASSGRGRGTDTQYF	TGTGCCAGCAGCGGCAGGGGGCGAGGAACAGATACGCAGTATTTT
TRBD2	-	TRBV29-1	TRBJ2-7	CSVDIAGSSYEQYF	TGCAGCGTTGATATAGCGGGGTCCTCCTACGAGCAGTACTTC
TRBD1	-	TRBV25-1	TRBJ1-4	CATTGDRGREKLFF	TGTGCCACAACTGGGGACAGGGGTAGGGAAAAACTGTTTTTT
TRBD2	-	TRBV10-3	TRBJ2-2	CAISDGGRAGELFF	TGTGCCATCTCGGATGGCGGGAGGGCCGGGGAGCTGTTTTTT
-	-	TRBV5-1	TRBJ2-3	CASSDRLESVPDTQYF	TGCGCCAGCAGCGACCGACTAGAGTCCGTCCCAGATACGCAGTATTTT
TRBD1	-	TRBV9	TRBJ2-2	CASSAQGDGGELFF	TGTGCCAGCAGCGCACAGGGGGATGGCGGGGAGCTGTTTTTT
TRBD2	-	TRBV5-1	TRBJ2-5	CASSLYVGRSQETQYF	TGCGCCAGCAGCTTGTATGTCGGGAGGTCCCAAGAGACCCAGTACTTC
-	-	TRBV10-1	TRBJ1-4	CASSDSQKGLFF	TGCGCCAGCAGCGACAGCCAGAAAGGACTGTTTTTT
TRBD1	few	TRBV10-3	TRBJ2-4	CAISELDRVGAKNIQYF	TGTGCCATCAGTGAGTTAGACAGGGTGGGTGCCAAAAACATTCAGTACTTC
TRBD1	-	TRBV2	TRBJ2-4	CASSATGVAKNIQYF	TGTGCCAGCAGTGCGACAGGGGTAGCCAAAAACATTCAGTACTTC
TRBD2	-	TRBV19	TRBJ2-1	CASSIPGGSSYNEQFF	TGTGCCAGTAGTATTCCGGGGGGTAGCTCCTACAATGAGCAGTTCTTC
TRBD1	-	TRBV19	TRBJ1-4	CASSIGGTGGNEKLFF	TGTGCCAGTAGTATAGGCGGGACAGGAGGGAATGAAAAACTGTTTTTT
TRBD1	-	TRBV5-4	TRBJ1-6	CASSRGTGMDNSPLHF	TGTGCCAGCAGCCGGGGGACAGGGATGGATAATTCACCCCTCCACTTT
TRBD1	-	TRBV7-2	TRBJ1-1	CASKGQGTNTEAFF	TGTGCCAGCAAGGGACAGGGGACGAACACTGAAGCTTTCTTT
TRBD1	-	TRBV6-5	TRBJ2-2	CASTPGGQGAGELFF	TGTGCCAGCACCCCCGGGGGACAGGGTGCCGGGGAGCTGTTTTTT
-	-	TRBV21-1	TRBJ2-7	CASSKARGAYEQYF	TGTGCCAGCAGCAAAGCGCGCGGAGCCTACGAGCAGTACTTC
TRBD2	-	TRBV5-1	TRBJ2-2	CASSLRLSAGAGTGELFF	TGCGCCAGCAGCTTGCGTCTTTCGGCGGGAGCTGGCACCGGGGAGCTGTTTTTT
-	-	TRBV5-6	TRBJ2-3	CASSPSGGGGYTQYF	TGTGCCAGCAGCCCTAGCGGAGGGGGGGGATATACGCAGTATTTT
-	-	TRBV9	TRBJ2-5	CASSVAEGVQETQYF	TGTGCCAGCAGCGTAGCGGAGGGAGTACAAGAGACCCAGTACTTC
-	once	TRBV7-8	TRBJ2-2	CASSLARGLNTGELFF	TGTGCCAGCAGCTTAGCCAGGGGCCTGAACACCGGGGAGCTGTTTTTT
-	-	TRBV2	TRBJ2-1	CASSERGLTSYNEQFF	TGTGCCAGCAGTGAAAGGGGCCTTACCTCCTACAATGAGCAGTTCTTC
-	-	TRBV3-1/TRBV3-2	TRBJ1-1	CASSRSDGGEAFF	TGTGCCAGCAGCCGATCGGACGGAGGGGAAGCTTTCTTT
-	-	TRBV3-1/TRBV3-2	TRBJ2-7	CASSQGSGKGQYF	TGTGCCAGCAGCCAAGGTTCAGGTAAAGGGCAGTACTTC
TRBD1	-	TRBV18	TRBJ1-2	CASSPSGQGIYGYTF	TGTGCCAGCTCACCATCGGGACAGGGAATCTATGGCTACACCTTC
-	-	TRBV7-6	TRBJ1-1	CASSLAGRAGDTEAFF	TGTGCCAGCAGCTTAGCCGGCAGGGCGGGAGACACTGAAGCTTTCTTT
-	-	TRBV28	TRBJ1-6	CASSLESRNSPLHF	TGTGCCAGCAGTTTGGAGTCCCGTAATTCACCCCTCCACTTT
TRBD1	-	TRBV19	TRBJ1-1	CASSIRGGGTEAFF	TGTGCCAGTAGTATAAGAGGGGGCGGAACTGAAGCTTTCTTT
TRBD2	-	TRBV19	TRBJ2-7	CASRTTSGSRYEQYF	TGTGCCAGTAGAACGACTAGCGGGAGTAGATACGAGCAGTACTTC
-	-	TRBV5-1	TRBJ2-1	CASSEQGEIWNEQFF	TGCGCCAGCAGCGAACAGGGAGAGATATGGAATGAGCAGTTCTTC
TRBD1	-	TRBV6-5	TRBJ1-6	CASSYPGQGSNSPLHF	TGTGCCAGCAGTTACCCTGGACAGGGCTCCAATTCACCCCTCCACTTT
TRBD1	-	TRBV29-1	TRBJ1-3	CSVRGLGGNTIYF	TGCAGCGTCAGGGGGCTTGGGGGAAACACCATATATTTT
TRBD2	-	TRBV5-1	TRBJ2-7	CASSLGGTSGRFDPPYEQYF	TGCGCCAGCAGCTTGGGGGGGACTAGCGGGAGGTTTGATCCTCCCTACGAGCAGTACTTC
TRBD1	few	TRBV18	TRBJ2-7	CASSPATTGGYEQYF	TGTGCCAGCTCACCTGCTACGACAGGGGGCTACGAGCAGTACTTC
-	once	TRBV6-4	TRBJ2-3	CASSDLADTQYF	TGTGCCAGCAGTGATTTAGCAGATACGCAGTATTTT
TRBD1	few	TRBV3-1/TRBV3-2	TRBJ1-2	CASSRQDREYGYTF	TGTGCCAGCAGCCGACAAGACAGGGAGTATGGCTACACCTTC
-	-	TRBV19	TRBJ2-5	CASSEQGSWTQYF	TGTGCCAGTAGTGAACAGGGTTCGTGGACCCAGTACTTC
TRBD1	once	TRBV7-8	TRBJ1-6	CASSWGQGENSPLHF	TGTGCCAGCAGCTGGGGACAGGGTGAGAATTCACCCCTCCACTTT
-	-	TRBV2	TRBJ2-3	CASSEARGADTQYF	TGTGCCAGCAGTGAAGCAAGGGGCGCAGATACGCAGTATTTT
TRBD1	-	TRBV29-1	TRBJ1-1	CSVGGIGQGNTEAFF	TGCAGCGTTGGGGGGATCGGACAGGGAAACACTGAAGCTTTCTTT
-	-	TRBV2	TRBJ1-4	CAGGTIANEKLFF	TGTGCCGGGGGGACGATAGCTAATGAAAAACTGTTTTTT
TRBD1	once	TRBV20-1	TRBJ1-2	CSASPGQGRLEGYTF	TGCAGTGCTAGTCCGGGACAGGGAAGATTGGAGGGCTACACCTTC
-	once	TRBV28	TRBJ2-2	CASSLSGPGAGELFF	TGTGCCAGCAGTTTATCCGGTCCCGGGGCCGGGGAGCTGTTTTTT
-	-	TRBV27	TRBJ1-2	CASSSRGPYGYTF	TGTGCCAGCAGTTCCAGGGGTCCCTATGGCTACACCTTC
-	-	TRBV2	TRBJ1-5	CASKTGNQPQHF	TGTGCCAGCAAAACAGGGAACCAGCCCCAGCATTTT
TRBD1	-	TRBV7-2	TRBJ2-3	CASLRDRDTDTQYF	TGTGCCAGCTTACGGGACAGAGACACAGATACGCAGTATTTT
-	few	TRBV7-2	TRBJ1-5	CASSLTVADQPQHF	TGTGCCAGCAGCTTGACAGTAGCTGATCAGCCCCAGCATTTT
-	-	TRBV4-3	TRBJ1-5	CASSQTVNQPQHF	TGCGCCAGCAGCCAAACGGTGAATCAGCCCCAGCATTTT
TRBD1	once	TRBV19	TRBJ2-1	CASSRVRDRGGEQFF	TGTGCCAGTAGTCGTGTCCGGGACAGGGGGGGGGAGCAGTTCTTC